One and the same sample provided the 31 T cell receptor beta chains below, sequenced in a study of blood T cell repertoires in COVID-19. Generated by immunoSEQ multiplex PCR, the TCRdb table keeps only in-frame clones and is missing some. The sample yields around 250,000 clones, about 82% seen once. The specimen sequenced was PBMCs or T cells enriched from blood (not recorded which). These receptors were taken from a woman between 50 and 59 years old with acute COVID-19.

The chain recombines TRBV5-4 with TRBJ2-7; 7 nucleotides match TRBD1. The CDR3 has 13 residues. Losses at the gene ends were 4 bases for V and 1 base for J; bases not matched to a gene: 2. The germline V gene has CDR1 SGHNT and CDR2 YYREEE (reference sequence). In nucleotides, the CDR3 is TGTGCCAGCAGCCTGGGACAGTCCTACGAGCAGTACTTC. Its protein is CASSLGQSYEQYF.

In DNA form, the CDR3 reads TGTGCCAGCAGTGTGACAGGGGGCTCCGTGTCGGCTGAAGCTTTCTTT. Encoded protein: CASSVTGGSVSAEAFF. This chain uses TRBV25-1 with TRBJ1-1; 10 bases fit TRBD1. V gave up 4 bases and J gave up 6 bases; unmatched junction bases: 11. This CDR3 is 16 amino acids long. CDR1 is MGHDK and CDR2 is SYGVNS in the germline V gene.

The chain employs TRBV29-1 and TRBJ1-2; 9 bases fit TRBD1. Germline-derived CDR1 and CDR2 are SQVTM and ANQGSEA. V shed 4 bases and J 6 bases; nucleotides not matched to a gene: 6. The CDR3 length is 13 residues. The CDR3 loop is CSVGGQGFNGYTF. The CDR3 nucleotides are TGCAGCGTTGGGGGACAGGGCTTTAATGGCTACACCTTC.

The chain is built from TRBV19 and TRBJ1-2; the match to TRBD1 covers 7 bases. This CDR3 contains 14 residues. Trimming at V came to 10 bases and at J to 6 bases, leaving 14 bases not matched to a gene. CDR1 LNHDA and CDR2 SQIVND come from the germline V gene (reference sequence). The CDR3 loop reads CATRTGDRPNGYTF. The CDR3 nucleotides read TGTGCCACTCGAACAGGGGATAGGCCGAATGGCTACACCTTC.

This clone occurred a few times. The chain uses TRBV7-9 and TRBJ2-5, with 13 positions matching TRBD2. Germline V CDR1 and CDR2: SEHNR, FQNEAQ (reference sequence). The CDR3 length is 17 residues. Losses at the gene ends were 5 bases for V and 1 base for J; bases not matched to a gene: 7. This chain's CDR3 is CASSQPTSGGIQETQYF. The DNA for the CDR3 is TGTGCCAGCAGCCAACCGACTAGCGGGGGGATCCAAGAGACCCAGTACTTC. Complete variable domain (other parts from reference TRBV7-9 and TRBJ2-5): DTGVSQNPRHKITKRGQNVTFRCDPISEHNRLYWYRQTLGQGPEFLTYFQNEAQLEKSRLLSDRFSAERPKGSFSTLEIQRTEQGDSAMYLCASSQPTSGGIQETQYFGPGTRLLVL.

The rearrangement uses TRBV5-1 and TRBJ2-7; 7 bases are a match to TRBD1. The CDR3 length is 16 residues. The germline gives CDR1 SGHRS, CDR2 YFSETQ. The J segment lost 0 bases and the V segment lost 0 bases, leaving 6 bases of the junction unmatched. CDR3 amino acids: CASSLEGTAISYEQYF. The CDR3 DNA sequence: TGCGCCAGCAGCTTGGAAGGGACAGCTATCTCCTACGAGCAGTACTTC.

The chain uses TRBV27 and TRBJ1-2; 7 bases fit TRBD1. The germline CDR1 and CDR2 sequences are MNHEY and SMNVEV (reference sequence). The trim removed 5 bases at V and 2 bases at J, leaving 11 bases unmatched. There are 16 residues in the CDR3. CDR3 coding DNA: TGTGCCAGCAGTCCCGCGGACACAGGGGCGAACTATGGCTACACCTTC. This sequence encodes CASSPADTGANYGYTF.

The CDR3 reads CASSIAGQGDQPQHF. In DNA, the CDR3 is TGTGCCAGTAGTATAGCAGGGCAGGGTGATCAGCCCCAGCATTTT. The gene calls are TRBV19 and TRBJ1-5; possibly TRBD1 for D (5 bases). The germline CDR1 and CDR2 sequences are LNHDA and SQIVND (reference sequence). The CDR3 covers 15 residues. V shed 1 base and J shed 5 bases, with 12 bases lying between them.

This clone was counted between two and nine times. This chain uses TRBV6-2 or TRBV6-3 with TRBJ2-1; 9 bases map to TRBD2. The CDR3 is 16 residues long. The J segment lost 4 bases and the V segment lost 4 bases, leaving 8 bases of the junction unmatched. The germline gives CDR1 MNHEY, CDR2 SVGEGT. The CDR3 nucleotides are TGTGCCAGCAGTTCCCTCGGACTAGCGCCGTACAATGAGCAGTTCTTC. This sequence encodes CASSSLGLAPYNEQFF.

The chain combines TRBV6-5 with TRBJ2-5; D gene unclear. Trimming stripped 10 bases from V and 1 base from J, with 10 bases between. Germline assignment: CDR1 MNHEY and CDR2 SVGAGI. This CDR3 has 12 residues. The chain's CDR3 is CATATRQETQYF. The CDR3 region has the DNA TGTGCCACTGCTACGCGCCAAGAGACCCAGTACTTC.

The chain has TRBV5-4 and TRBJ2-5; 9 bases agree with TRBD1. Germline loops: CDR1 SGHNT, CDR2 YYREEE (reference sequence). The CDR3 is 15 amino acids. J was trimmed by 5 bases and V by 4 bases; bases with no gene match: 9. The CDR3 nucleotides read TGTGCCAGCAGCAACGCCGGGACAGGGCGGGAGACCCAGTACTTC. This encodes CASSNAGTGRETQYF.

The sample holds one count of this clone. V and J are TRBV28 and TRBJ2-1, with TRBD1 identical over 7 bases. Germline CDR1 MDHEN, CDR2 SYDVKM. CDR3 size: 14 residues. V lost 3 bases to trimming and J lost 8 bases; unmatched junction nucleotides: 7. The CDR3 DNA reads TGTGCCAGCAGTTTCTCACAGGGGAAGGATGAGCAGTTCTTC. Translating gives CASSFSQGKDEQFF.

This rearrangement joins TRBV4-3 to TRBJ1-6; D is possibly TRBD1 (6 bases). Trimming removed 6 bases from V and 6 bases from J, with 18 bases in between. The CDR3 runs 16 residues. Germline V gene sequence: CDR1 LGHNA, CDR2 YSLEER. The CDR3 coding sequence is TGCGCCAGCAGACAGACCCTGACAGGCATTAATTCACCCCTCCACTTT. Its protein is CASRQTLTGINSPLHF.

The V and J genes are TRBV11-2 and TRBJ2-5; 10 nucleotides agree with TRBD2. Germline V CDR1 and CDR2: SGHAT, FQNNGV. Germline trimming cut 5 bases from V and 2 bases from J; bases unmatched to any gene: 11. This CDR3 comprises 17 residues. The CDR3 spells CASSLPGASGGQETQYF. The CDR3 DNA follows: TGTGCCAGCAGCCTCCCTGGGGCTAGCGGGGGACAAGAGACCCAGTACTTC. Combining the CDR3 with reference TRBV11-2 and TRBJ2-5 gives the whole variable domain EAGVAQSPRYKIIEKRQSVAFWCNPISGHATLYWYQQILGQGPKLLIQFQNNGVVDDSQLPKDRFSAERLKGVDSTLKIQPAKLEDSAVYLCASSLPGASGGQETQYFGPGTRLLVL.

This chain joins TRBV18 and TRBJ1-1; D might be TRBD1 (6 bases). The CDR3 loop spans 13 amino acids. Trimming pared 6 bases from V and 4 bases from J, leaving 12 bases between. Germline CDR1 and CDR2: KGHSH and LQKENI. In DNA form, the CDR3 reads TGTGCCAGCTCCCCAACAGGGCGCACTGAAGCTTTCTTT. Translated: CASSPTGRTEAFF.

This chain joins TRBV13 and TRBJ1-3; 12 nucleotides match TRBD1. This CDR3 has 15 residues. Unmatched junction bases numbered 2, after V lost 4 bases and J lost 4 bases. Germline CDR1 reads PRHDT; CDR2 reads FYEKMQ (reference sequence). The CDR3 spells CASSWGTGGGNTIYF. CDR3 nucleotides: TGTGCCAGCAGCTGGGGGACAGGGGGCGGAAACACCATATATTTT.

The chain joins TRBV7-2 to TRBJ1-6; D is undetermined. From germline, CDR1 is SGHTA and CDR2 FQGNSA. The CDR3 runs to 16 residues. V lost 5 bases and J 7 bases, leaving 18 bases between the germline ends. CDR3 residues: CASSQSKARGNSPLHF. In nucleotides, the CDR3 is TGTGCCAGCAGCCAATCCAAGGCCCGGGGAAATTCACCCCTCCACTTT.

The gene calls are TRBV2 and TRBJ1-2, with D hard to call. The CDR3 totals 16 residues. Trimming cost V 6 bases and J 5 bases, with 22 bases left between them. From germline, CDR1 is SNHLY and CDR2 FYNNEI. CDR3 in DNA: TGTGCCAGCAGACTATCCACAGCGAGGGCGGGGTATGGCTACACCTTC. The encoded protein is CASRLSTARAGYGYTF. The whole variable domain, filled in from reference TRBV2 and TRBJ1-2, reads EPEVTQTPSHQVTQMGQEVILRCVPISNHLYFYWYRQILGQKVEFLVSFYNNEISEKSEIFDDQFSVERPDGSNFTLKIRSTKLEDSAMYFCASRLSTARAGYGYTFGSGTRLTVV.

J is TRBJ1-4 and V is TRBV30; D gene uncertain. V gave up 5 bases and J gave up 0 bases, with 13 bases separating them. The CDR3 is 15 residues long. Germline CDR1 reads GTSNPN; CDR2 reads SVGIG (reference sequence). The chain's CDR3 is CAWGPGRTTNEKLFF. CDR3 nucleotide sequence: TGTGCCTGGGGCCCAGGAAGGACAACTAATGAAAAACTGTTTTTT.

CDR3 in DNA: TGTGCCAGCAGTGACCCCGGGACAATTCGGAGTGGCTACACCTTC. Residues: CASSDPGTIRSGYTF. The chain joins TRBV6-1 to TRBJ1-2; possibly TRBD1 for D (6 bases). The germline V gene encodes CDR1 MNHNS and CDR2 SASEGT. With 3 bases removed from V and 7 bases from J, the gap between germline ends came to 18 bases. This CDR3 has 15 residues.

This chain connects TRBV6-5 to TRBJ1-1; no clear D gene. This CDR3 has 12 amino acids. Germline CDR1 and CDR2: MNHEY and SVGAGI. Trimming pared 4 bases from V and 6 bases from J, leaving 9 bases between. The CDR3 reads CASSSLRAEAFF. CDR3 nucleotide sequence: TGTGCCAGCAGTTCCCTCCGGGCTGAAGCTTTCTTT.

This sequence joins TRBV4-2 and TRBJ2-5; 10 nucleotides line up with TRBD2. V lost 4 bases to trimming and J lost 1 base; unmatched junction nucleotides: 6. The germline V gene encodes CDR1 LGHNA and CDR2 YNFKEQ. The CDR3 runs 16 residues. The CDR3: CASSRGSGGAQETQYF. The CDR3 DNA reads TGTGCCAGCAGCCGAGGGAGCGGGGGGGCCCAAGAGACCCAGTACTTC.

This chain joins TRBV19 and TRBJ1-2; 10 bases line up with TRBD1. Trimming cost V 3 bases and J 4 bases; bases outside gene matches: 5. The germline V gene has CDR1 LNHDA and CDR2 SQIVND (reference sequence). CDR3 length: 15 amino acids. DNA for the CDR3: TGTGCCAGTAGTATGCAGACAGGGGGCAGCTATGGCTACACCTTC. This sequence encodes CASSMQTGGSYGYTF.

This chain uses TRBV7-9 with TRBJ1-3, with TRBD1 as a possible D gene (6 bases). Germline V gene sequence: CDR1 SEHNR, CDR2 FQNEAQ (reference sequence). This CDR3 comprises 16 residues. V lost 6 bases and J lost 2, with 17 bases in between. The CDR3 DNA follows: TGTGCCAGCAGTGTTAACAGGGCCCCGACTGGAAACACCATATATTTT. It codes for CASSVNRAPTGNTIYF.

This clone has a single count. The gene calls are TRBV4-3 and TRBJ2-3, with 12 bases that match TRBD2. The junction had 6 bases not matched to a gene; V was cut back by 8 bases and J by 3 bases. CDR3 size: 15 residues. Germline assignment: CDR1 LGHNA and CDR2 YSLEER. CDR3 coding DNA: TGCGCCAGCGCTGAACTAGCGGGGGGTACAGATACGCAGTATTTT. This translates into CASAELAGGTDTQYF.

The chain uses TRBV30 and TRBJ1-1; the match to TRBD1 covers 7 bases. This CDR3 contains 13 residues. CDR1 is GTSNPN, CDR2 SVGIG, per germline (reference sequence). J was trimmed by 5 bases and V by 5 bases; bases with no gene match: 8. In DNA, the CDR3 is TGTGCCTGGCGTAACTTACAGGGGACTGAAGCTTTCTTT. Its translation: CAWRNLQGTEAFF.

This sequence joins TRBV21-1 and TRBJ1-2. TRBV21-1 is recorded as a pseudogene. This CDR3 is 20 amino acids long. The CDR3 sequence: CASSKVWGMRCGAGRRGYTF. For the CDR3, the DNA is TGTGCCAGCAGCAAAGTTTGGGGGATGCGGTGCGGGGCCGGGCGTCGTGGCTACACCTTC.

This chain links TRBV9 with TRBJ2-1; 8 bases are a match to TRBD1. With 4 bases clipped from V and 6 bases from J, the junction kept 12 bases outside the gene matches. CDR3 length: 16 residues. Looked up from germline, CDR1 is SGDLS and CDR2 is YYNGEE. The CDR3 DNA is TGTGCCAGCAGCACAACAGGGGGACCCCTCTCCAATGAGCAGTTCTTC. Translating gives CASSTTGGPLSNEQFF.

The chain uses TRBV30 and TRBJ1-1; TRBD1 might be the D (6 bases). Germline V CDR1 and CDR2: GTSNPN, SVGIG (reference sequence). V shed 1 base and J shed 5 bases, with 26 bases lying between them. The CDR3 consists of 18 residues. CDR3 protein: CAWSARPPGHPKPTEAFF. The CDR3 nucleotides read TGTGCCTGGAGTGCACGGCCGCCGGGACACCCTAAACCGACTGAAGCTTTCTTT.

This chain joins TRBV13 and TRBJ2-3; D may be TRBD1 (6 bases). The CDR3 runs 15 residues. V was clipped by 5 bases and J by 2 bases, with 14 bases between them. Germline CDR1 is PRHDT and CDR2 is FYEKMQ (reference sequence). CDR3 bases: TGTGCCAGCAGCGCCAGGGGCGACTACACAGATACGCAGTATTTT. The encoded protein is CASSARGDYTDTQYF. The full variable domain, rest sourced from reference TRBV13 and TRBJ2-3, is AAGVIQSPRHLIKEKRETATLKCYPIPRHDTVYWYQQGPGQDPQFLISFYEKMQSDKGSIPDRFSAQQFSDYHSELNMSSLELGDSALYFCASSARGDYTDTQYFGPGTRLTVL.

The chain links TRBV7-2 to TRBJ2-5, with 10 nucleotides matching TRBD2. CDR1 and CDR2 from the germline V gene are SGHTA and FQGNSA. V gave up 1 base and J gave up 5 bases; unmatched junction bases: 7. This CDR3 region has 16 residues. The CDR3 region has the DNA TGTGCCAGCAGCTTAGACAGCGGGGGGGCTTCGGAGACCCAGTACTTC. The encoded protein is CASSLDSGGASETQYF.